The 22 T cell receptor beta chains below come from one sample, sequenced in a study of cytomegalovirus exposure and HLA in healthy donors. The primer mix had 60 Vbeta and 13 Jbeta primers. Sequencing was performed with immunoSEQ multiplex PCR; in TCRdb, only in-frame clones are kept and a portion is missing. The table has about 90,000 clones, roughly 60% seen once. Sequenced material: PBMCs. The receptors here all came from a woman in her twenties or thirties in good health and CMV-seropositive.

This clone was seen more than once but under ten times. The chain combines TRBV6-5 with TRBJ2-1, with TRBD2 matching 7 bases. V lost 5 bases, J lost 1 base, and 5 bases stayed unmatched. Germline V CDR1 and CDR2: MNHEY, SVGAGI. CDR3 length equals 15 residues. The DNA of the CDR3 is TGTGCCAGCAGTGGCGGGGGAGGGTCCTACAATGAGCAGTTCTTC. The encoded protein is CASSGGGGSYNEQFF.

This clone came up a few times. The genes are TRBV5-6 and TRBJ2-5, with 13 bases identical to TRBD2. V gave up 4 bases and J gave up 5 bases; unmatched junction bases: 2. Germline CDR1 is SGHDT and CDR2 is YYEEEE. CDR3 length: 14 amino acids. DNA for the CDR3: TGTGCCAGCAGCGGGGGACTAGCGGGGGAGACCCAGTACTTC. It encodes CASSGGLAGETQYF.

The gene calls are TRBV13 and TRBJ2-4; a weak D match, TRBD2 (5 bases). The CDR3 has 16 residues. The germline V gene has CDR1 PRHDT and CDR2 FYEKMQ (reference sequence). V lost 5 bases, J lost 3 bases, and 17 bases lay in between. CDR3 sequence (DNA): TGTGCCAGCAGCCGCCTGGGAGACGGGAACAAAAACATTCAGTACTTC. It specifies CASSRLGDGNKNIQYF.

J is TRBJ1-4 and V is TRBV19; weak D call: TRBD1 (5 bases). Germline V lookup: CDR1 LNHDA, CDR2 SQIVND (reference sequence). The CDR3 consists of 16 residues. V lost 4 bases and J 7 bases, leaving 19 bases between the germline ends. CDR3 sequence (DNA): TGTGCCAGTAGTAGGGCGAAAGACAGACTCGGTGAAAAACTGTTTTTT. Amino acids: CASSRAKDRLGEKLFF. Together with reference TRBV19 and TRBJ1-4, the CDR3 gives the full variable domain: DGGITQSPKYLFRKEGQNVTLSCEQNLNHDAMYWYRQDPGQGLRLIYYSQIVNDFQKGDIAEGYSVSREKKESFPLTVTSAQKNPTAFYLCASSRAKDRLGEKLFFGSGTQLSVL.

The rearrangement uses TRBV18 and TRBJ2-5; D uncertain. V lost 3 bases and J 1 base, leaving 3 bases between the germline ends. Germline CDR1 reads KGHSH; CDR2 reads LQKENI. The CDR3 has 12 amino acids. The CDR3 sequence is CASSPGQETQYF. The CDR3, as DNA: TGTGCCAGCTCACCCGGCCAAGAGACCCAGTACTTC. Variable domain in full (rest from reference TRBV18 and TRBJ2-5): NAGVMQNPRHLVRRRGQEARLRCSPMKGHSHVYWYRQLPEEGLKFMVYLQKENIIDESGMPKERFSAEFPKEGPSILRIQQVVRGDSAAYFCASSPGQETQYFGPGTRLLVL.

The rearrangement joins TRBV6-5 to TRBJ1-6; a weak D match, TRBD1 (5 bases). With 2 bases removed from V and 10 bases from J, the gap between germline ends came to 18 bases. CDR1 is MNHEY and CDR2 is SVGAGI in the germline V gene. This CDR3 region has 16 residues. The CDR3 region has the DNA TGTGCCAGCAGTTACGTAAACCTAGGGGCTGGCTCACCCCTCCACTTT. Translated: CASSYVNLGAGSPLHF.

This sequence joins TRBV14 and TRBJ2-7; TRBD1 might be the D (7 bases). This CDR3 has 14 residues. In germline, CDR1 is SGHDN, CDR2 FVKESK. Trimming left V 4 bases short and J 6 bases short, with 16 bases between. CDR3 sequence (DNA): TGTGCCAGCAGCCGTCAGGGGGGTCGTTGCGAGCAGTACTTC. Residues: CASSRQGGRCEQYF.

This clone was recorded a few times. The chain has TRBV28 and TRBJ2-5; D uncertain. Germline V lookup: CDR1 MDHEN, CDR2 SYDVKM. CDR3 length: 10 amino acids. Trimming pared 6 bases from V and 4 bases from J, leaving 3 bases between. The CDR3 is CASRRETQYF. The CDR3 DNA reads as TGTGCCAGCAGGAGAGAGACCCAGTACTTC.

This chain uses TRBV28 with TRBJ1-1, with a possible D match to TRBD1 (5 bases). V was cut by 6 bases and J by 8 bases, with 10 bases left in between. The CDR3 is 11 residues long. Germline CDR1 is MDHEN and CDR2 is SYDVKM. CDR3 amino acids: CASRRDSEAFF. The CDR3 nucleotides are TGTGCCAGCAGACGAGACAGCGAAGCTTTCTTT.

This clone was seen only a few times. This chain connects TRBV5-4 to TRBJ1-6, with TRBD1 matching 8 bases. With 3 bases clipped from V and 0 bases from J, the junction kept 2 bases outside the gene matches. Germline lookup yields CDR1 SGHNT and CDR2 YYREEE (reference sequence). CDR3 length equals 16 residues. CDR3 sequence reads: CASSWTGYSYNSPLHF. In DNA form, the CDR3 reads TGTGCCAGCAGCTGGACAGGGTACTCCTATAATTCACCCCTCCACTTT.

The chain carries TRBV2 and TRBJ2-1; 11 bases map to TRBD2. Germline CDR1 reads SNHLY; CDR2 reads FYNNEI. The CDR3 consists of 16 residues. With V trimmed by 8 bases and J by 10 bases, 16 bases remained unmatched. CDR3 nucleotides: TGTGCCAGCTCGGGTAGCGGGGGGGCCGGGTCGGTCGAGCAGTTCTTC. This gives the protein CASSGSGGAGSVEQFF. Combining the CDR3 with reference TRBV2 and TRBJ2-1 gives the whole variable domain EPEVTQTPSHQVTQMGQEVILRCVPISNHLYFYWYRQILGQKVEFLVSFYNNEISEKSEIFDDQFSVERPDGSNFTLKIRSTKLEDSAMYFCASSGSGGAGSVEQFFGPGTRLTVL.

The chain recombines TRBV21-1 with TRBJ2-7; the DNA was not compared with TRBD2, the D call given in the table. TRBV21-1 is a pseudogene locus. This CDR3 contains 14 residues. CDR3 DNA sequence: TGTGCCAGCAGCAAAAACCAGCGCACCTACGAGCAGTACTTC. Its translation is CASSKNQRTYEQYF.

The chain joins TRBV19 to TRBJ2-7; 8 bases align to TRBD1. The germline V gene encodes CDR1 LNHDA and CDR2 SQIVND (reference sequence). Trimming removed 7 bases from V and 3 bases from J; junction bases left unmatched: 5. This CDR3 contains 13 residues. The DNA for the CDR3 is TGTGCCAGTACGGGACAGGCTGGCTACGAGCAGTACTTC. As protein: CASTGQAGYEQYF. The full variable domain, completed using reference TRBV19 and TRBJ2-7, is DGGITQSPKYLFRKEGQNVTLSCEQNLNHDAMYWYRQDPGQGLRLIYYSQIVNDFQKGDIAEGYSVSREKKESFPLTVTSAQKNPTAFYLCASTGQAGYEQYFGPGTRLTVT.

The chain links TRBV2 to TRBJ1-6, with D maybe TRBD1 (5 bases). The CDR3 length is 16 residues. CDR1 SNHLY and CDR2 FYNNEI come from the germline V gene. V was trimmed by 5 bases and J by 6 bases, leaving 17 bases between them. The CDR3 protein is CASSQRGGAGNSPLHF. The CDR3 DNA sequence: TGTGCCAGCAGTCAACGGGGAGGGGCCGGTAATTCACCCCTCCACTTT.

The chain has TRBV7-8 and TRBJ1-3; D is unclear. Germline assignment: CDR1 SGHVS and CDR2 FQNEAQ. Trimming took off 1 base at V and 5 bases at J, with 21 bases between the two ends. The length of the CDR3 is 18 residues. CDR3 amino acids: CASSLVREASTHRNTIYF. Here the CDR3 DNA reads TGTGCCAGCAGCTTAGTTCGCGAGGCCAGCACCCACAGAAACACCATATATTTT.

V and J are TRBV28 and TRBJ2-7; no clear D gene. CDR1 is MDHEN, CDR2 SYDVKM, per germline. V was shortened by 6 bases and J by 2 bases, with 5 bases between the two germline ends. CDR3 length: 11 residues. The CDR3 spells CASSRTYEQYF. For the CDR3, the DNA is TGTGCCAGCAGCCGTACCTACGAGCAGTACTTC.

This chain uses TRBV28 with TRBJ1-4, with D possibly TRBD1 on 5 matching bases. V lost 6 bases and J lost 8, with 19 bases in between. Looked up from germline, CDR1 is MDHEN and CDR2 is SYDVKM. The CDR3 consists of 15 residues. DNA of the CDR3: TGTGCCAGCAGGGGGACGCCTGCTGCGGGGGAAAAACTGTTTTTT. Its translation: CASRGTPAAGEKLFF.

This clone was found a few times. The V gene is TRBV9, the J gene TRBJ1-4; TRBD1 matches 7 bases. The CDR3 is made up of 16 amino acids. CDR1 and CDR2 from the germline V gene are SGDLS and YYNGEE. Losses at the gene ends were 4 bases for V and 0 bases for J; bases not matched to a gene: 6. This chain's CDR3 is CASSLRDSATNEKLFF. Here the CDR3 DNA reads TGTGCCAGCAGCCTGCGGGACAGCGCAACTAATGAAAAACTGTTTTTT.

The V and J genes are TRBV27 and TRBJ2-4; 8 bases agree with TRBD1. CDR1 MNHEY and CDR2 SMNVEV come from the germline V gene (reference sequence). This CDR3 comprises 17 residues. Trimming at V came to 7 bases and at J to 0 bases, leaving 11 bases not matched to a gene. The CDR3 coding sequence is TGTGCCAGCACCCCCGGGGTACAGGGGGTAGCCAAAAACATTCAGTACTTC. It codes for CASTPGVQGVAKNIQYF.

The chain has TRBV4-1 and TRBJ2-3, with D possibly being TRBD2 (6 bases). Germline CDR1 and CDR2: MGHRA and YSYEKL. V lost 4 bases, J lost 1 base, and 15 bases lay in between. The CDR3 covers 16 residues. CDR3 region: CASSLPILAGTDTQYF. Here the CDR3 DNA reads TGCGCCAGCAGCCTTCCGATTTTAGCGGGCACAGATACGCAGTATTTT.

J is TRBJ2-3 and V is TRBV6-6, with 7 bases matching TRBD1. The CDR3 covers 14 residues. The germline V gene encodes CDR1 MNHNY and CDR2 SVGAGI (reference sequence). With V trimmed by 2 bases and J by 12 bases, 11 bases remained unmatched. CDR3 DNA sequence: TGTGCCAGCAGTTACCGGTCGCAGGGGGTCTCACAGTATTTT. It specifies CASSYRSQGVSQYF.

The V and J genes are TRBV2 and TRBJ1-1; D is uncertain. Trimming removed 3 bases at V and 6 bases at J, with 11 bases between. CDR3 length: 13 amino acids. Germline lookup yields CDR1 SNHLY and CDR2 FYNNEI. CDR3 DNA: TGTGCCAGCAGTGATGGAGCCTACGCTGAAGCTTTCTTT. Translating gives CASSDGAYAEAFF.